This T cell receptor beta chain was profiled in a study of radiation and T cells in renal cell carcinoma. The CDR3 is 14 residues long. The germline CDR1 and CDR2 sequences are MNHEY and SMNVEV (reference sequence). V lost 0 bases and J 7 bases, leaving 12 bases between the germline ends. Noted time point: baseline pretreatment blood. Treatment defined: 15 Gy SBRT to primary tumor, nephrectomy 4 weeks later. The protocol was immunoSEQ multiplex PCR, while the TCRdb copy is restricted to in-frame clones and leaves out a portion. The top ten clones hold 6% to 9.5% of a sample with about 61,000 clones, roughly 79% of them seen once.

The TCR sequence derives from a man in his fifties or sixties with renal cell carcinoma. This material consisted of blood, taken from a patient whose treatment included radiotherapy and nephrectomy. The chain couples TRBV27 to TRBJ1-2; a possible D gene is TRBD1 (5 bases). The CDR3 reads CASSLSHGGSGYTF. In DNA form, the CDR3 reads TGTGCCAGCAGTTTATCCCATGGGGGGTCTGGCTACACCTTC.